Listed below are T cell receptor beta chains from one sample, sequenced in a study of blood T cell repertoires in COVID-19. TCRdb keeps only in-frame clones here, not all; method: immunoSEQ multiplex PCR. The sample yields 55,000 to 75,000 clones, around 82% seen once. The sequencing sample was made of peripheral blood. These receptors were taken from a man aged 55 to 70 with COVID-19, enrolled during active disease. CDR3s include the opening cysteine and the closing phenylalanine or tryptophan. A D gene is named only where the DNA matches it firmly. Clone size is given for some rows only: seen once, a few or many times, or a class if the clone is expanded.

D	V	size	J	CDR3	DNA
-	TRBV18	-	TRBJ1-1	CASSPLNTEAFF	TGTGCCAGCTCACCCTTGAACACTGAAGCTTTCTTT
TRBD2	TRBV7-7	-	TRBJ2-2	CASSGRGLAGGPGTGELFF	TGTGCCAGCAGCGGACGGGGACTAGCGGGAGGGCCGGGCACCGGGGAGCTGTTTTTT
TRBD1	TRBV2	-	TRBJ2-7	CASSVLPGQGTKQYF	TGTGCCAGCAGTGTTCTACCGGGACAGGGGACTAAGCAGTACTTC
-	TRBV12-3/TRBV12-4	-	TRBJ1-5	CASSFTRDQPQHF	TGTGCCAGCAGCTTCACTAGGGATCAGCCCCAGCATTTT
-	TRBV9	few	TRBJ1-2	CASSVVQNYGYTF	TGTGCCAGCAGCGTAGTTCAAAACTATGGCTACACCTTC
TRBD2	TRBV9	-	TRBJ2-3	CASSVRGDFTDTQYF	TGTGCCAGCAGCGTTCGGGGGGACTTCACAGATACGCAGTATTTT
-	TRBV5-4	-	TRBJ2-3	CASSLSKGQADTQYF	TGTGCCAGCAGCTTGAGTAAGGGGCAGGCAGATACGCAGTATTTT
-	TRBV7-3	-	TRBJ2-1	CASSPMAGHNEQFF	TGTGCCAGCAGCCCCATGGCAGGGCACAATGAGCAGTTCTTC
TRBD2	TRBV3-1/TRBV3-2	once	TRBJ2-7	CASSRGLAGTYEQYF	TGTGCCAGCAGCCGCGGGCTAGCGGGGACCTACGAGCAGTACTTC
TRBD2	TRBV30	-	TRBJ2-1	CAWSLAGGEQFF	TGTGCCTGGAGTCTAGCGGGAGGCGAGCAGTTCTTC
-	TRBV5-4	-	TRBJ2-7	CASSLAGVWEQYF	TGTGCCAGCAGCTTGGCGGGAGTGTGGGAGCAGTACTTC
-	TRBV2	-	TRBJ2-7	CASRPGTSEQYF	TGTGCCAGCAGGCCGGGGACATCCGAGCAGTACTTC
TRBD1	TRBV15	-	TRBJ1-2	CATSSKGTAYFNYGYTF	TGTGCCACCAGCAGTAAGGGGACAGCTTATTTTAACTATGGCTACACCTTC
TRBD2	TRBV5-1	-	TRBJ2-3	CASSLAARPGLAGAPRTDTQYF	TGCGCCAGCAGCTTGGCTGCCAGACCGGGACTAGCGGGAGCCCCACGCACAGATACGCAGTATTTT
-	TRBV18	-	TRBJ1-2	CASSPNSAPGDYGYTF	TGTGCCAGCTCACCAAACTCGGCTCCCGGGGACTATGGCTACACCTTC
TRBD1	TRBV4-2	-	TRBJ2-7	CASSQDGTGTYEQYF	TGTGCCAGCAGCCAAGACGGGACAGGCACCTACGAGCAGTACTTC
-	TRBV3-1/TRBV3-2	-	TRBJ2-3	CASSQNAGQRTDTQYF	TGTGCCAGCAGCCAAAACGCGGGTCAACGCACAGATACGCAGTATTTT
TRBD1	TRBV5-1	-	TRBJ1-5	CASSLGGTGGDQPQHF	TGCGCCAGCAGCTTGGGGGGGACAGGGGGAGATCAGCCCCAGCATTTT
-	TRBV30	-	TRBJ1-5	CAWTADYGRNQPQHF	TGTGCCTGGACCGCGGACTACGGAAGGAATCAGCCCCAGCATTTT
-	TRBV5-1	few	TRBJ1-1	CASSFRGALNTEAFF	TGCGCCAGCAGCTTCAGGGGCGCTTTAAACACTGAAGCTTTCTTT
-	TRBV19	-	TRBJ1-3	CASRPVSSGNTIYF	TGTGCCAGTAGGCCGGTTAGCTCTGGAAACACCATATATTTT
-	TRBV25-1	-	TRBJ2-5	CASSRTVQGQTQYF	TGTGCCAGCAGTCGGACAGTACAAGGACAGACCCAGTACTTC
-	TRBV20-1	-	TRBJ2-7	CSARSGHEQYF	TGCAGTGCTAGAAGCGGCCACGAGCAGTACTTC
TRBD1	TRBV7-9	-	TRBJ2-3	CASSRTDRVWFDTQYF	TGTGCCAGCAGCCGAACCGACAGGGTCTGGTTCGATACGCAGTATTTT
TRBD2	TRBV6-2/TRBV6-3	-	TRBJ2-7	CASSYSNRGTSFLYEQYF	TGTGCCAGCAGTTACTCGAATCGTGGGACTAGTTTCCTCTACGAGCAGTACTTC
TRBD2	TRBV27	-	TRBJ2-5	CASSLSSGSSETQYF	TGTGCCAGCAGTTTGTCTAGCGGGAGTTCTGAGACCCAGTACTTC
-	TRBV5-1	-	TRBJ1-1	CASRSNLNTEAFF	TGCGCCAGCAGGAGTAACCTGAACACTGAAGCTTTCTTT
TRBD2	TRBV7-2	once	TRBJ2-1	CASSLAASSYNEQFF	TGTGCCAGCAGCCTAGCGGCAAGCTCCTACAATGAGCAGTTCTTC
TRBD2	TRBV5-1	-	TRBJ2-1	CASSPGGINEQFF	TGCGCCAGCAGCCCGGGGGGGATCAATGAGCAGTTCTTC
TRBD1	TRBV7-9	-	TRBJ2-3	CASSSGQLSTDTQYF	TGTGCCAGCAGTTCGGGACAGCTTAGCACAGATACGCAGTATTTT
TRBD1	TRBV24-1	-	TRBJ2-1	CATSGSRGPYNEQFF	TGTGCCACCAGTGGTAGCAGGGGGCCGTACAATGAGCAGTTCTTC
-	TRBV7-9	-	TRBJ1-3	CASSIQTGVLLIGNTIYF	TGTGCCAGCAGCATACAGACGGGAGTTCTTTTAATTGGAAACACCATATATTTT
-	TRBV2	few	TRBJ1-6	CASSEVLNSPLHF	TGTGCCAGCAGTGAAGTGCTAAATTCACCCCTCCACTTT
-	TRBV24-1	-	TRBJ1-5	CATRSSGAGGNQPQHF	TGTGCCACCAGGTCGAGTGGGGCTGGGGGCAATCAGCCCCAGCATTTT
TRBD1	TRBV29-1	-	TRBJ2-1	CSALPSTGGNEQFF	TGCAGCGCGCTCCCATCGACAGGGGGCAATGAGCAGTTCTTC
-	TRBV30	-	TRBJ1-4	CAWSGGFNEKLFF	TGTGCCTGGAGTGGAGGTTTTAATGAAAAACTGTTTTTT
-	TRBV29-1	-	TRBJ2-6	CSVTPGSGANVLTF	TGCAGCGTTACGCCGGGTTCTGGGGCCAACGTCCTGACTTTC
-	TRBV10-2	-	TRBJ1-1	CASSHMNTEAFF	TGCGCCAGCAGTCACATGAACACTGAAGCTTTCTTT
TRBD2	TRBV6-5	-	TRBJ2-5	CASRGAGGPWETQYF	TGTGCCAGCAGGGGAGCGGGAGGGCCTTGGGAGACCCAGTACTTC
-	TRBV6-5	-	TRBJ2-7	CASSYSNYGGTYEQYF	TGTGCCAGCAGTTACTCGAATTATGGCGGGACCTACGAGCAGTACTTC
-	TRBV7-9	once	TRBJ1-1	CASSLPTGLLDTEAFF	TGTGCCAGCAGCCTGCCGACAGGCTTGTTGGACACTGAAGCTTTCTTT
-	TRBV27	-	TRBJ2-3	CASSRNSDTQYF	TGTGCCAGCAGTCGTAACTCAGATACGCAGTATTTT